This T cell receptor beta chain derives from a study of blood T cell repertoires in COVID-19. This table comes from immunoSEQ multiplex PCR, and its TCRdb copy is limited to in-frame clones, with some not included. The data hold tens of thousands of clones, with around 74% observed a single time. V lost 0 bases and J 9 bases, leaving 15 bases between the germline ends. CDR1 and CDR2 (germline): SGHRS, YFSETQ. The CDR3 extends over 14 amino acids. The clonotype was recovered from an elderly woman with acute or convalescent COVID-19. The sample taken for sequencing was peripheral blood. The chain joins TRBV5-1 to TRBJ1-2, with D hard to call. In DNA form, the CDR3 reads TGCGCCAGCAGCTTGGCCGGTGCTCCCGGGAGCTACACCTTC. Encoded protein: CASSLAGAPGSYTF.